This T cell receptor beta chain was captured by sequencing in a study of Graves' ophthalmopathy and Graves' hyperthyroidism. This CDR3 has 17 residues. V was pared by 1 base and J by 2 bases, with 15 bases between. Looked up from germline, CDR1 is SEHNR and CDR2 is FQNEAQ (reference sequence). Details on this clonotype: Its target is not known.

Regarding the study as a whole: For predicting ophthalmopathy progression, the model had about 66% sensitivity and approximately 72% specificity. Ophthalmopathy and stable hyperthyroidism were discriminated by a 13-signature model, with around 88% sensitivity and 81.08% specificity.

Where ophthalmopathy was absent within 18 months of follow-up, hyperthyroidism was stable. A roughly 9.3 ml volume of fresh peripheral blood provided the PBMCs. RNA transcripts provided the template for amplifying TCR beta CDR3 regions. Following a first-round RT-PCR that used HTBI primers, a second-round multiplex PCR was carried out. TCRdb recomputed calls from the multiplex PCR reads with MiXCR, one row per CDR3 protein. The sample has 400,000 to 450,000 distinct CDR3 sequences; under 25% are singletons. The sequenced sample consisted of peripheral blood. The source is a young woman with stable Graves' hyperthyroidism. The chain joins TRBV7-9 to TRBJ2-4; D is possibly TRBD2 (5 bases). In DNA, the CDR3 is TGTGCCAGCAGCTTAGATTACCGGGCCGGGACCAAAAACATTCAGTACTTC. It codes for CASSLDYRAGTKNIQYF.